This T cell receptor (beta chain) was found in a study of blood T cell repertoires in COVID-19. Looking at the study overall: The origin of the acute and convalescent COVID-19 samples was the United States, Italy and Spain. Nucleic acid was either cDNA or gDNA, and it came from T cells, B-cell-depleted T cells, or PBMCs.

Sequenced by immunoSEQ multiplex PCR; TCRdb stores in-frame clones only, minus some. The table lists just under 20,000 clones, over 85% of them singletons. The sample taken for sequencing was peripheral blood. This sequence was found in a woman aged 45-65 years with active COVID-19.

The DNA for the CDR3 is TGTGCCACCAGCAGAGATCGGCAGGGGGCGACCGGGGAGCTGTTTTTT. Protein: CATSRDRQGATGELFF. The chain uses TRBV15 and TRBJ2-2; 8 bases fit TRBD1. The CDR3 contains 16 residues. V shed 0 bases, J shed 5 bases, and the junction held 5 bases outside the gene matches. Germline-derived CDR1 and CDR2 are LNHNV and YYDKDF (reference sequence).